These 6 T cell receptor beta chains came from one sample sequenced in a study of OX40 agonist ivuxolimab in advanced cancers. TCRdb's copy holds only in-frame clones and misses some; the assay was immunoSEQ multiplex PCR. The sample consists of about 70,000 clones, 75% to 90% of them appearing once. The sample here was CD4+ or CD8+ T cells sorted from blood, taken in a trial of the OX40 agonist ivuxolimab. The receptors were sampled from an adult with an advanced solid tumor such as melanoma, head and neck, liver or kidney cancer.

The chain recombines TRBV5-4 with TRBJ2-7, with 7 nucleotides matching TRBD1. Germline CDR1 SGHNT, CDR2 YYREEE (reference sequence). The CDR3 consists of 15 residues. The junction had 9 bases not matched to a gene; V was cut back by 4 bases and J by 2 bases. DNA of the CDR3: TGTGCCAGCAGCACCAAGAGGGACAGTACCTACGAGCAGTACTTC. Translation: CASSTKRDSTYEQYF. Together with reference TRBV5-4 and TRBJ2-7, the CDR3 gives the full variable domain: ETGVTQSPTHLIKTRGQQVTLRCSSQSGHNTVSWYQQALGQGPQFIFQYYREEENGRGNFPPRFSGLQFPNYSSELNVNALELDDSALYLCASSTKRDSTYEQYFGPGTRLTVT.

This CDR3 reads CASSVSADLYEQYF. In nucleotides, the CDR3 is TGTGCCAGCAGCGTATCGGCAGACTTATACGAGCAGTACTTC. The rearrangement links TRBV9 to TRBJ2-7; D gene ambiguous. CDR1 and CDR2 from the germline V gene are SGDLS and YYNGEE. Trimming shortened V by 1 base and J by 4 bases, and 12 bases separated the two germline ends. The CDR3 runs 14 residues.

The chain is built from TRBV6-4 and TRBJ2-1; 11 positions agree with TRBD2. The germline V gene has CDR1 MRHNA and CDR2 SNTAGT. Trimming at V came to 4 bases and at J to 12 bases, leaving 8 bases not matched to a gene. CDR3 size: 14 residues. The CDR3 region is CASSATGTSGRQFF. The CDR3 DNA follows: TGTGCCAGCAGTGCCACCGGGACTAGCGGCAGGCAGTTCTTC.

The gene calls are TRBV5-1 and TRBJ1-2; D not certain. Germline V lookup: CDR1 SGHRS, CDR2 YFSETQ. The CDR3 covers 12 residues. V lost 4 bases to trimming and J lost 4 bases, with 8 bases between them. CDR3 nucleotide sequence: TGCGCCAGCAGCGAACAGTTCTATGGCTACACCTTC. It translates to CASSEQFYGYTF.

This clone occurred once. The V call is TRBV2, the J call TRBJ1-2; no clear D. V lost 5 bases and J lost 8, with 12 bases in between. Germline values: CDR1 SNHLY, CDR2 FYNNEI. The CDR3 sequence is 12 residues long. The CDR3 sequence is CASSPPEAGYTF. CDR3 DNA sequence: TGTGCCAGCAGTCCTCCTGAGGCGGGCTACACCTTC.

V and J are TRBV19 and TRBJ2-1, with D hard to call. The V and J ends lost 7 bases and 7 bases respectively, with 17 bases between them. This CDR3 comprises 14 residues. Germline values: CDR1 LNHDA, CDR2 SQIVND (reference sequence). CDR3 nucleotide sequence: TGTGCCAGTAATATGGGTAGGCTCGGTAATGAGCAGTTCTTC. Protein sequence: CASNMGRLGNEQFF.